Below, 29 T cell receptor beta chains from the same sample are listed, as sequenced in a study of T-cell reconstitution after alpha-beta-depleted transplantation in children. Preparing the TCRbeta library involved the use of unique molecular identifiers. TCRdb re-called the PCR reads through MiXCR, storing one row per CDR3 protein. The sample includes 250,000 to 300,000 distinct CDR3 sequences, approximately 7.3% of them seen just once. Antigen specificity for these receptors is unknown. Study-wide results and limits: At one year after transplant, newly produced T cells mostly accounted for T-cell counts and diversity.

This material consisted of peripheral blood, taken 360 days after TCRalphabeta/CD19-depleted stem cell transplant. The receptors originated from a female patient between 2 and 15 years old who had a stem cell transplant for Fanconi anemia, so the T cells may come from the graft donor.

The CDR3, as DNA: TGTGCCTGGAGTTCTTCACTCACACTGAATCAGCCCCAGCATTTT. Translated: CAWSSSLTLNQPQHF. The V call is TRBV30, the J call TRBJ1-5; D remains ambiguous. Trimming took off 2 bases at V and 4 bases at J, with 15 bases between the two ends. Germline assignment: CDR1 GTSNPN and CDR2 SVGIG (reference sequence). The CDR3 totals 15 residues. Drawing the rest from reference TRBV30 and TRBJ1-5, the complete variable domain is SQTIHQWPATLVQPVGSPLSLECTVEGTSNPNLYWYRQAAGRGLQLLFYSVGIGQISSEVPQNLSASRPQDRQFILSSKKLLLSDSGFYLCAWSSSLTLNQPQHFGDGTRLSIL.

This clonotype has a count of ten or more. V gene TRBV6-5 combines with J gene TRBJ2-5; the D gene is possibly TRBD2 (6 bases). The germline V gene has CDR1 MNHEY and CDR2 SVGAGI. The CDR3 is 16 residues long. Deletions cut 4 bases from V and 3 bases from J, with 18 bases between. The CDR3 nucleotides are TGTGCCAGCAGTTTGGAGCCGGGACTCCTTAAAGAGACCCAGTACTTC. Translated, it gives CASSLEPGLLKETQYF.

This clonotype was counted between two and nine times. The chain is built from TRBV29-1 and TRBJ1-3, with a possible D match to TRBD1 (6 bases). The CDR3 runs to 14 residues. Germline V gives CDR1 SQVTM, CDR2 ANQGSEA. V was clipped by 5 bases and J by 2 bases, with 13 bases between them. CDR3 loop: CSVMTRDTGNTIYF. CDR3 in DNA: TGCAGCGTTATGACTCGGGACACTGGAAACACCATATATTTT.

Ten or more counts support this clonotype. This chain joins TRBV20-1 and TRBJ2-5; a possible D gene is TRBD2 (5 bases). Trimming removed 0 bases from V and 7 bases from J, with 9 bases in between. The CDR3 length is 12 residues. Germline loops: CDR1 DFQATT, CDR2 SNEGSKA (reference sequence). The CDR3, as DNA: TGCAGTGCTAGAGATGCGCGGGTGACCCAGTACTTC. It codes for CSARDARVTQYF.

The chain carries TRBV3-1 and TRBJ2-7; maybe TRBD1 (5 bases). The V and J ends lost 0 bases and 6 bases respectively, with 18 bases between them. The germline V gene encodes CDR1 LGHDT and CDR2 YNNKEL (reference sequence). The CDR3 runs 16 residues. CDR3 sequence reads: CASSQESSPARGEQYF. In DNA form, the CDR3 reads TGTGCCAGCAGCCAAGAAAGTAGTCCTGCAAGGGGCGAGCAGTACTTC.

At least ten counts were recorded for this clonotype. The chain employs TRBV24-1 and TRBJ2-1; 9 bases fit TRBD1. With 1 base clipped from V and 5 bases from J, the junction kept 2 bases outside the gene matches. Germline CDR1 reads KGHDR; CDR2 reads SFDVKD. The CDR3 has 15 residues. As DNA, the CDR3 is TGTGCCACCAGTGATTTCTGGACAGGGGACAATGAGCAGTTCTTC. Encoded protein: CATSDFWTGDNEQFF.

This clonotype showed up many times. The chain links TRBV7-2 to TRBJ2-7, with 8 nucleotides matching TRBD2. J gave up 3 bases and V 7 bases, and 11 bases lay outside the gene matches. The CDR3 consists of 15 residues. Germline CDR1 and CDR2: SGHTA and FQGNSA. The CDR3 here is CASTIAGGAYYEQYF. CDR3 bases: TGTGCCAGCACCATCGCGGGGGGTGCCTACTACGAGCAGTACTTC.

This clonotype was recorded at least ten times. The chain recombines TRBV4-3 with TRBJ2-2, with D possibly being TRBD1 (7 bases). The germline gives CDR1 LGHNA, CDR2 YSLEER. The CDR3 is made up of 17 amino acids. Deletions cut 0 bases from V and 5 bases from J, with 16 bases between. The CDR3 DNA is TGCGCCAGCAGCCAAGACAGGGGGGTTTGGGTGACCGGGGAGCTGTTTTTT. Translation gives CASSQDRGVWVTGELFF.

The sample holds a few counts of this clonotype. One end of the junction does not line up with germline, which may come from a read error. The chain couples TRBV12-3 or TRBV12-4 to TRBJ2-1; 11 nucleotides agree with TRBD2. The CDR3 length is 18 residues. CDR3 nucleotides: TGTACCAGCAGTTTAAGGGGTAGCGGGGGGGGAACCTTTGGCGGGCAGTTCTTC. Its protein is CTSSLRGSGGGTFGGQFF.

This clonotype was seen ten or more times. J is TRBJ2-1 and V is TRBV5-1; 7 positions agree with TRBD1. The CDR3 runs 15 residues. Germline V gene lookup returns CDR1 SGHRS and CDR2 YFSETQ. The V segment lost 0 bases and the J segment 5 bases; nucleotides outside the gene matches: 5. CDR3 sequence: CASSLDPGGDNEQFF. The CDR3 coding sequence is TGCGCCAGCAGCTTGGACCCAGGGGGAGACAATGAGCAGTTCTTC.

This clonotype was observed many times. The V call is TRBV29-1, the J call TRBJ2-1; D is unresolved. Germline V gene data show CDR1 as SQVTM and CDR2 as ANQGSEA. The CDR3 is 9 amino acids. The V end was cut by 4 bases, the J end by 10 bases, with 5 bases between. The CDR3 reads CSVGIEQFF. The CDR3, as DNA: TGCAGCGTTGGGATAGAGCAGTTCTTC.

Only a few counts were recorded for this clonotype. The rearrangement joins TRBV3-1 to TRBJ1-4; perhaps TRBD1 as D (5 bases). This CDR3 is built from 12 residues. The germline V gene has CDR1 LGHDT and CDR2 YNNKEL (reference sequence). V lost 3 bases, J lost 11 bases, and 10 bases lay in between. CDR3 sequence: CASSQMEGKLFF. The CDR3 nucleotides are TGTGCCAGCAGCCAGATGGAGGGGAAACTGTTTTTT.

This clonotype was seen ten or more times. The CDR3 DNA reads as TGTGCCAGCAGTTTGAGTGGAAACGAGCAGTACTTC. Its translation is CASSLSGNEQYF. The chain carries TRBV12-3 or TRBV12-4 and TRBJ2-7; no reliable D call. The germline V and J ends were trimmed by 3 bases and 5 bases, with 8 bases remaining between them. This CDR3 spans 12 amino acids.

The sample holds many counts of this clonotype. The V call is TRBV29-1, the J call TRBJ2-5; TRBD2 aligns across 12 bases. The V gene end was trimmed by 8 bases and the J gene end by 0 bases; junction bases not matched to a gene: 16. Germline V gene lookup returns CDR1 SQVTM and CDR2 ANQGSEA. CDR3 length: 18 residues. The CDR3, as DNA: TGCAGCCTAACCAGGCTAGCGGGGGGGATAGGGTACCAAGAGACCCAGTACTTC. Its protein is CSLTRLAGGIGYQETQYF.

This clonotype turned up a few times. The V and J genes are TRBV7-2 and TRBJ2-7; 8 bases agree with TRBD1. CDR1 is SGHTA, CDR2 FQGNSA, per germline. The CDR3 runs to 13 residues. J was trimmed by 5 bases and V by 6 bases; bases with no gene match: 6. CDR3 in DNA: TGTGCCAGCAGAACCCCAGGGGGCGACGAGCAGTACTTC. As protein: CASRTPGGDEQYF.

The genes are TRBV27 and TRBJ2-7; 10 bases are shared with TRBD1. The CDR3 contains 14 residues. From germline, CDR1 is MNHEY and CDR2 SMNVEV (reference sequence). J gave up 2 bases and V 4 bases, and 2 bases lay outside the gene matches. The DNA of the CDR3 is TGTGCCAGCAGTTCAGGACAGGGGGCCTACGAGCAGTACTTC. The encoded protein is CASSSGQGAYEQYF.

This clonotype was seen repeatedly, ten times or more. This rearrangement joins TRBV7-8 to TRBJ2-2, with 9 nucleotides matching TRBD1. J lost 6 bases, V lost 3 bases, and 2 bases had no gene match. Germline values: CDR1 SGHVS, CDR2 FQNEAQ. This CDR3 has 14 amino acids. The CDR3 loop reads CASSFTGGPGELFF. The CDR3 nucleotides are TGTGCCAGCAGCTTTACAGGGGGCCCCGGGGAGCTGTTTTTT. The complete variable domain, with remaining parts taken from reference TRBV7-8 and TRBJ2-2, reads GAGVSQSPRYKVAKRGQDVALRCDPISGHVSLFWYQQALGQGPEFLTYFQNEAQLDKSGLPSDRFFAERPEGSVSTLKIQRTQQEDSAVYLCASSFTGGPGELFFGEGSRLTVL.

This clonotype was recorded a few times. Written as DNA, the CDR3 is TGCGCCAGCAGCTCGTGGACAGGGAGAGCCAAAAACATTCAGTACTTC. Translated, it gives CASSSWTGRAKNIQYF. The chain uses TRBV5-1 and TRBJ2-4, with 8 bases lining up with TRBD1. V was clipped by 3 bases and J by 0 bases; unmatched bases: 5. CDR1 SGHRS and CDR2 YFSETQ come from the germline V gene. CDR3 size: 16 residues.

Ten or more counts support this clonotype. This sequence joins TRBV10-3 and TRBJ2-1; 9 bases line up with TRBD2. The J segment lost 5 bases and the V segment lost 7 bases, leaving 9 bases of the junction unmatched. The germline V gene encodes CDR1 ENHRY and CDR2 SYGVKD. The CDR3 has 15 residues. The CDR3 region is CAINNSGGVDNEQFF. CDR3 bases: TGTGCCATCAATAATAGCGGGGGAGTGGACAATGAGCAGTTCTTC.

V usage is TRBV27 and J usage is TRBJ2-3; 9 bases match TRBD1. This CDR3 has 16 residues. V was clipped by 4 bases and J by 4 bases; unmatched bases: 9. The germline V gene has CDR1 MNHEY and CDR2 SMNVEV (reference sequence). This CDR3 is CASSSHGQGFADTQYF. CDR3 coding DNA: TGTGCCAGCAGTTCTCACGGACAGGGGTTCGCAGATACGCAGTATTTT.

This clonotype was detected many times. The chain combines TRBV4-1 with TRBJ2-7, with D possibly matching TRBD2 (6 bases). The germline V and J ends were trimmed by 1 base and 3 bases, with 10 bases remaining between them. This CDR3 spans 14 amino acids. In germline, CDR1 is MGHRA, CDR2 YSYEKL. The CDR3 reads CASSQVSGSYEQYF. Written as DNA, the CDR3 is TGCGCCAGCAGCCAAGTCTCCGGGAGCTACGAGCAGTACTTC.

This clonotype was found a few times. The chain carries TRBV6-2 or TRBV6-3 and TRBJ2-3; 8 bases line up with TRBD2. Germline V CDR1 and CDR2: MNHEY, SVGEGT. This CDR3 has 15 amino acids. The V segment lost 6 bases and the J segment 11 bases; nucleotides outside the gene matches: 16. CDR3 DNA: TGTGCCAGCAGCTATGGGGACTACGCCGGGGGGGGGCAGTATTTT. This codes for CASSYGDYAGGGQYF.

In this sample, this clonotype turned up a few times. The chain uses TRBV24-1 and TRBJ2-3; 10 bases are a match to TRBD1. Germline-derived CDR1 and CDR2 are KGHDR and SFDVKD. Trimming at V came to 3 bases and at J to 3 bases, leaving 11 bases not matched to a gene. CDR3 length equals 18 residues. CDR3 sequence (DNA): TGTGCCACCAGTGATGCCCCGGGACAGGGGTTTTCTACAGATACGCAGTATTTT. This codes for CATSDAPGQGFSTDTQYF.

The chain employs TRBV20-1 and TRBJ1-1; D unresolved. CDR3 size: 12 residues. V dropped 0 bases and J dropped 1 base, with 3 bases sitting between them. Germline V CDR1 and CDR2: DFQATT, SNEGSKA (reference sequence). The CDR3 DNA reads as TGCAGTGCTAGAGATGCGAACACTGAAGCTTTCTTT. Translating it yields CSARDANTEAFF.

This clonotype has a count of ten or more. The V and J genes are TRBV28 and TRBJ2-7; 9 bases fit TRBD1. V was pared by 3 bases and J by 2 bases, with 14 bases of the junction left unmatched. Germline V gene lookup returns CDR1 MDHEN and CDR2 SYDVKM. This CDR3 contains 18 residues. Here the CDR3 reads CASSFRPGLRTGAYEQYF. The CDR3 nucleotides are TGTGCCAGCAGTTTTCGCCCCGGTTTGAGGACAGGGGCCTACGAGCAGTACTTC.

This clonotype was seen ten or more times. J is TRBJ1-1 and V is TRBV7-6; D remains unclear. V dropped 2 bases and J dropped 1 base, with 5 bases sitting between them. The CDR3 extends over 13 amino acids. Germline assignment: CDR1 SGHVS and CDR2 FNYEAQ. The CDR3 spells CASSLQENTEAFF. CDR3 DNA sequence: TGTGCCAGCAGCTTACAGGAGAACACTGAAGCTTTCTTT.

This clonotype was seen at least ten times. The chain combines TRBV7-2 with TRBJ1-4; 7 bases are shared with TRBD1. The CDR3 sequence is 13 residues long. V was pared by 5 bases and J by 8 bases, with 5 bases of the junction left unmatched. Germline values: CDR1 SGHTA, CDR2 FQGNSA. In nucleotides, the CDR3 is TGTGCCAGCAGCCGTGGGACAGTCGAAAAACTGTTTTTT. Its translation: CASSRGTVEKLFF. The entire variable domain, with the rest obtained from reference TRBV7-2 and TRBJ1-4, is as follows: GAGVSQSPSNKVTEKGKDVELRCDPISGHTALYWYRQSLGQGLEFLIYFQGNSAPDKSGLPSDRFSAERTGGSVSTLTIQRTQQEDSAVYLCASSRGTVEKLFFGSGTQLSVL.

This clonotype has at least ten counts. The chain links TRBV7-8 to TRBJ2-1, with D perhaps TRBD1 (5 bases). Per germline, CDR1 SGHVS and CDR2 FQNEAQ. The CDR3 extends over 13 amino acids. Trimming took off 3 bases at V and 4 bases at J, with 7 bases between the two ends. The CDR3 loop reads CASSFDSYNEQFF. CDR3 nucleotide sequence: TGTGCCAGCAGCTTCGACAGTTACAATGAGCAGTTCTTC.

This clonotype occurred a few times. CDR3 sequence reads: CASSPGGAGGYTF. The CDR3, as DNA: TGTGCCAGCAGTCCAGGGGGCGCAGGTGGCTACACCTTC. The chain combines TRBV12-3 or TRBV12-4 with TRBJ1-2; the match to TRBD1 covers 8 bases. The V segment lost 5 bases and the J segment 7 bases; nucleotides outside the gene matches: 6. This CDR3 is built from 13 residues.